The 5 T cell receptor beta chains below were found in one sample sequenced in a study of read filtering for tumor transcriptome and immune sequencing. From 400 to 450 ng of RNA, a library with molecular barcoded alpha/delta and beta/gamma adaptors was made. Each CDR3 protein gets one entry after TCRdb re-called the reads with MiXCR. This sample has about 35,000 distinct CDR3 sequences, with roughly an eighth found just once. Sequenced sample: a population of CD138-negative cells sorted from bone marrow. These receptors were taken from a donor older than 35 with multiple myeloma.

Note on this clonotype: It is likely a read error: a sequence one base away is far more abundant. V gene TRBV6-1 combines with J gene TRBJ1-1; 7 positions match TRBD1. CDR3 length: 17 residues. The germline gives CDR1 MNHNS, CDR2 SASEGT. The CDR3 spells CAISDPAPDRAGSKAFF. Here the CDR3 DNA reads TGTGCCATCAGTGACCCGGCTCCCGACAGGGCAGGGTCTAAAGCTTTCTTT.

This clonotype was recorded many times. The chain's CDR3 is CASSYFSVTGELFF. CDR3 bases: TGTGCCAGCAGTTACTTTAGCGTCACCGGGGAGCTGTTTTTT. J is TRBJ2-2 and V is TRBV6-5; possibly TRBD2 for D (5 bases). Deletions cut 1 base from V and 4 bases from J, with 7 bases between. CDR1 and CDR2 from the germline V gene are MNHEY and SVGAGI. The CDR3 runs 14 residues.

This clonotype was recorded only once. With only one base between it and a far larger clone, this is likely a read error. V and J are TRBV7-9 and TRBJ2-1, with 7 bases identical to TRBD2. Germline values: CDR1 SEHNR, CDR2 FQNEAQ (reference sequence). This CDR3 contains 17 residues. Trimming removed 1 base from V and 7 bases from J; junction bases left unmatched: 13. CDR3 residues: CASSLDRLAGVRNEQFF. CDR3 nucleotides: TGTGCCAGCAGCTTAGATCGACTGGCGGGAGTACGAAATGAGCAGTTCTTC.

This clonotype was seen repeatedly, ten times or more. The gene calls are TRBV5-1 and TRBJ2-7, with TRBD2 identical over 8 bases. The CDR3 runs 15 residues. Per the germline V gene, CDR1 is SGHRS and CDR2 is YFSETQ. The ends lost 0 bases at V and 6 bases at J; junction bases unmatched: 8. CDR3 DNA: TGCGCCAGCAGCTTGGAGCCCAGCGGGAGAAGCGAGCAGTACTTC. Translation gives CASSLEPSGRSEQYF.

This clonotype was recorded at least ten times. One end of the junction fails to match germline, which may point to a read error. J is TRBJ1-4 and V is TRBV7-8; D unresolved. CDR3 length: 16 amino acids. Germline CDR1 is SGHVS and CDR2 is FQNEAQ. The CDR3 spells CASSLAWRRKNEKRFF. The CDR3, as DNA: TGTGCCAGCAGCTTAGCCTGGCGCAGGAAAAATGAAAAACGGTTTTTT.